Shown below are 15 T cell receptor beta chains from a single sample sequenced in a study of CD8 T cells in ankylosing spondylitis. TCRdb re-analysed the 5' RACE reads in MiXCR, keeping a single row per CDR3 protein. The sample shows hundreds of thousands of distinct CDR3 sequences, approximately 9% of them seen only once. The specimen sequenced was blood, either unsorted or a sorted T cell fraction (not recorded which). These receptors were collected from a male donor with ankylosing spondylitis or in good health (not recorded which).

Many counts were recorded for this clonotype. The rearrangement joins TRBV5-1 to TRBJ2-3; TRBD1 matches at 9 bases. Trimming cost V 3 bases and J 2 bases; bases outside gene matches: 4. The germline gives CDR1 SGHRS, CDR2 YFSETQ. The CDR3 runs 15 residues. DNA for the CDR3: TGCGCCAGCAGCTACGACAGGGGGAACACAGATACGCAGTATTTT. Translated: CASSYDRGNTDTQYF.

As for this clonotype: A much larger clone sits a single nucleotide away, making a read error possible. The chain carries TRBV12-5 and TRBJ1-1; D is unclear. There are 13 residues in the CDR3. V dropped 0 bases and J dropped 6 bases, with 8 bases sitting between them. From germline, CDR1 is LGHNT and CDR2 FRNRAP. For the CDR3, the DNA is TGTGCTAGTGGTTTGGTAAGTGGGTCTGAAGCTTTCTTT. This gives the protein CASGLVSGSEAFF.

This clonotype was found a few times. This sequence joins TRBV24-1 and TRBJ2-1; 8 positions match TRBD2. V lost 4 bases, J lost 6 bases, and 10 bases stayed unmatched. CDR3 length equals 16 residues. CDR1 and CDR2 from the germline V gene are KGHDR and SFDVKD. CDR3 region: CATSEGAGAASNEQFF. The CDR3 DNA reads as TGTGCCACCAGTGAGGGAGCGGGAGCCGCTTCCAATGAGCAGTTCTTC.

This clonotype has a count of ten or more. The chain employs TRBV30 and TRBJ1-1; the D gene is possibly TRBD1 (5 bases). The V and J ends lost 0 bases and 6 bases respectively, with 11 bases between them. CDR3 length equals 13 residues. CDR1 GTSNPN and CDR2 SVGIG come from the germline V gene (reference sequence). CDR3 loop: CAWSVRGAAEAFF. DNA of the CDR3: TGTGCCTGGAGTGTACGTGGGGCCGCTGAAGCTTTCTTT.

This clonotype was detected once. This clone may be a read error of a much larger clone one base away. The chain uses TRBV6-1 and TRBJ2-7, with D unclear. V shed 5 bases and J shed 0 bases, with 14 bases lying between them. CDR1 and CDR2 from the germline V gene are MNHNS and SASEGT. The length of the CDR3 is 15 residues. CDR3 sequence (DNA): TGTGCCAGCAGTCAAACCGGACGGCCCTCCTACGAGCAGTACTTC. Residues: CASSQTGRPSYEQYF.

This clonotype came up many times. V usage is TRBV12-3 or TRBV12-4 and J usage is TRBJ1-1; D uncertain. The germline V and J ends were trimmed by 6 bases and 1 base, with 9 bases remaining between them. The CDR3 length is 13 residues. Here the CDR3 DNA reads TGTGCCAGCAGCTTCGGTTCGAACACTGAAGCTTTCTTT. Its translation is CASSFGSNTEAFF.

The chain carries TRBV12-5 and TRBJ2-1; TRBD2 aligns across 10 bases. The germline CDR1 and CDR2 sequences are LGHNT and FRNRAP. Trimming removed 5 bases from V and 5 bases from J; junction bases left unmatched: 18. The CDR3 has 19 residues. The CDR3 region has the DNA TGTGCTAGTGGTCCCCCAGGGCTAGCGGGAGTGGGGAGGGACAATGAGCAGTTCTTC. It yields the protein CASGPPGLAGVGRDNEQFF.

This clonotype was observed a handful of times. This rearrangement joins TRBV30 to TRBJ2-7; 11 bases are shared with TRBD2. CDR3 length: 14 residues. Trimming cost V 4 bases and J 6 bases; bases outside gene matches: 8. Germline lookup yields CDR1 GTSNPN and CDR2 SVGIG (reference sequence). CDR3 sequence reads: CAWTFIAGGGEQYF. The DNA for the CDR3 is TGTGCCTGGACCTTCATAGCGGGAGGGGGCGAGCAGTACTTC.

This clonotype has ten or more counts. The CDR3 region is CSVGLAGSEQFF. CDR3 DNA sequence: TGCAGCGTTGGACTAGCGGGAAGTGAGCAGTTCTTC. J is TRBJ2-1 and V is TRBV29-1; 11 bases align to TRBD2. Trimming cost V 4 bases and J 9 bases; bases outside gene matches: 2. The CDR3 runs 12 residues. Per the germline V gene, CDR1 is SQVTM and CDR2 is ANQGSEA.

There are a few counts of this clonotype. The gene calls are TRBV2 and TRBJ2-7, with TRBD2 identical over 11 bases. Germline V gives CDR1 SNHLY, CDR2 FYNNEI. The CDR3 loop spans 16 amino acids. Unmatched junction bases numbered 6, after V lost 3 bases and J lost 2 bases. The CDR3 bases are TGTGCCAGCAGTGATGCTAGCGGGAGGAACGCCTACGAGCAGTACTTC. It is translated as CASSDASGRNAYEQYF.

This clonotype was detected a few times. The rearrangement links TRBV24-1 to TRBJ2-1, with TRBD2 matching over 7 bases. This CDR3 region has 14 residues. V lost 5 bases to trimming and J lost 9 bases; unmatched junction nucleotides: 9. Germline CDR1 is KGHDR and CDR2 is SFDVKD. CDR3 nucleotides: TGTGCCACCAGTGTTAGTGGGAGGGTAGCTGAGCAGTTCTTC. Residues: CATSVSGRVAEQFF.

This clonotype was seen repeatedly, ten times or more. The chain uses TRBV20-1 and TRBJ2-1, with TRBD1 identical over 7 bases. V lost 6 bases, J lost 1 base, and 9 bases stayed unmatched. This CDR3 region has 15 residues. In germline, CDR1 is DFQATT, CDR2 SNEGSKA (reference sequence). Here the CDR3 reads CSALDPGQSYNEQFF. CDR3 DNA: TGCAGTGCCCTTGACCCGGGACAGTCCTACAATGAGCAGTTCTTC.

The sample holds many counts of this clonotype. The V and J genes are TRBV5-4 and TRBJ2-6, with D perhaps TRBD2 (5 bases). Germline V gene data show CDR1 as SGHNT and CDR2 as YYREEE (reference sequence). V dropped 0 bases and J dropped 2 bases, with 12 bases sitting between them. CDR3 length equals 17 residues. CDR3 residues: CASSLENWGAGANVLTF. For the CDR3, the DNA is TGTGCCAGCAGCTTGGAAAATTGGGGAGCTGGGGCCAACGTCCTGACTTTC.

This clonotype was seen ten or more times. V is TRBV20-1 and J is TRBJ2-3; TRBD2 matches 9 bases. V was clipped by 5 bases and J by 4 bases; unmatched bases: 7. The germline CDR1 and CDR2 sequences are DFQATT and SNEGSKA (reference sequence). CDR3 length: 14 residues. CDR3 in DNA: TGCAGTGCTGGCCTAGCGGGGAGGCCAGATACGCAGTATTTT. Its protein product is CSAGLAGRPDTQYF.

In this sample, this clonotype turned up many times. V usage is TRBV20-1 and J usage is TRBJ2-7; TRBD1 matches 8 bases. There are 15 residues in the CDR3. Germline CDR1 reads DFQATT; CDR2 reads SNEGSKA (reference sequence). V dropped 5 bases and J dropped 5; count of bases not matched to a gene: 14. The CDR3 sequence: CSAGPTQGAFHEQYF. The CDR3 DNA reads as TGCAGTGCTGGTCCCACGCAGGGGGCGTTCCACGAGCAGTACTTC.